Listed here are 16 T cell receptor beta chains from one sample, sequenced in a study of kidney transplant recipient with SARS-CoV-2 infection. One entry per CDR3 protein results from TCRdb running MiXCR on the reads. The sample records under 300,000 distinct CDR3 sequences, roughly 26% being singletons. The sample was a blood sample, taken at baseline and around day 120 from a kidney transplant recipient. All receptors derive from a male patient between 25 and 40 years old who had COVID-19 and was a kidney transplant recipient. Some of the T cells might come from the graft donor.

There are many counts of this clonotype. The genes are TRBV7-9 and TRBJ1-2; D is undetermined. Trimming cost V 1 base and J 7 bases, with 13 bases left between them. CDR1 and CDR2 from the germline V gene are SEHNR and FQNEAQ (reference sequence). The CDR3 totals 14 residues. CDR3 sequence: CASSLGGGMSGYTF. Written as DNA, the CDR3 is TGTGCCAGCAGCTTAGGCGGAGGGATGAGTGGCTACACCTTC.

In its sample, this clonotype was seen many times. J is TRBJ2-7 and V is TRBV4-2; 7 positions match TRBD1. Per germline, CDR1 LGHNA and CDR2 YNFKEQ. With V trimmed by 0 bases and J by 1 base, 9 bases remained unmatched. CDR3 length: 17 amino acids. CDR3 sequence: CASSQDEGDRSSYEQYF. The CDR3 DNA is TGTGCCAGCAGCCAAGATGAGGGGGACAGAAGTTCCTACGAGCAGTACTTC.

On this clonotype: Just one base apart from a much larger clone, this may be a read error. The V call is TRBV9, the J call TRBJ2-7, with a weak D call TRBD2 (5 bases). Germline V lookup: CDR1 SGDLS, CDR2 YYNGEE. The CDR3 covers 13 residues. CDR3 region: CASSVGGRGEQCF. Here the CDR3 DNA reads TGTGCCAGCAGCGTAGGAGGGAGAGGCGAGCAGTGCTTC.

This clonotype showed up many times. V usage is TRBV3-1 and J usage is TRBJ1-1, with no clear D. The length of the CDR3 is 17 residues. The V gene's germline CDR1 is LGHDT and CDR2 YNNKEL (reference sequence). The V gene lost 5 bases and the J gene lost 4 bases, with 23 bases spanning the gap. The CDR3 region is CASSCNVPISIRTEAFF. As DNA, the CDR3 is TGTGCCAGCAGCTGCAATGTTCCCATTTCAATTCGCACTGAAGCTTTCTTT.

This clonotype was seen repeatedly, ten times or more. The chain employs TRBV29-1 and TRBJ1-3; D remains unclear. Trimming stripped 7 bases from V and 7 bases from J, with 14 bases between. The CDR3 runs 12 residues. Germline V gene lookup returns CDR1 SQVTM and CDR2 ANQGSEA. The CDR3: CSAGGMGNTIYF. The CDR3 nucleotides are TGCAGCGCCGGCGGGATGGGGAACACCATATATTTT.

As concerns this clonotype: An end of the junction differs from the germline gene, which may be a read error. V and J are TRBV3-1 and TRBJ1-2; no definite D call. This CDR3 contains 17 residues. Germline values: CDR1 LGHDT, CDR2 YNNKEL (reference sequence). CDR3 sequence reads: CAISHCGTLRKTYGYTF. The DNA of the CDR3 is TGTGCCATCAGCCACTGCGGCACCCTTCGAAAGACCTATGGCTACACCTTC.

This clonotype was seen only once. Given a much more abundant clone one base away, this may be a read error. The gene calls are TRBV6-5 and TRBJ1-6, with unresolved D. Germline CDR1 MNHEY, CDR2 SVGAGI. The CDR3 is 15 residues long. The CDR3 is CAGSYSNGYNSPLHF. The CDR3 DNA sequence: TGTGCCGGCAGTTACTCGAACGGATATAATTCACCCCTCCACTTT.

Note on this clonotype: This could be a read error, since a much larger clone is one nucleotide away. The chain links TRBV12-3 or TRBV12-4 to TRBJ1-2; no firm D call. This CDR3 contains 17 residues. CDR3 amino acids: CARSHHDTAGKTYGYTF. The CDR3 coding sequence is TGTGCCCGCAGTCACCACGACACAGCAGGAAAGACCTATGGCTACACCTTC.

As for this clonotype: A much larger clone is a single base away; this may be a read error. This sequence joins TRBV18 and TRBJ2-1, with D uncertain. The CDR3 has 15 residues. CDR1 and CDR2 from the germline V gene are KGHSH and LQKENI. The CDR3 is CACSPAISSINEQFF. CDR3 DNA sequence: TGTGCCTGCTCACCAGCGATCTCTTCAATCAATGAGCAGTTCTTC.

This clonotype was counted ten times or more. The rearrangement links TRBV19 to TRBJ2-5; a weak D match, TRBD2 (6 bases). The CDR3 is made up of 15 amino acids. V dropped 1 base and J dropped 5 bases, with 14 bases sitting between them. Germline loops: CDR1 LNHDA, CDR2 SQIVND (reference sequence). This chain's CDR3 is CASSIGSGGAETQYF. The CDR3 DNA reads as TGTGCCAGTAGTATAGGTAGCGGAGGTGCCGAGACCCAGTACTTC. The whole variable domain, filled in from reference TRBV19 and TRBJ2-5, reads DGGITQSPKYLFRKEGQNVTLSCEQNLNHDAMYWYRQDPGQGLRLIYYSQIVNDFQKGDIAEGYSVSREKKESFPLTVTSAQKNPTAFYLCASSIGSGGAETQYFGPGTRLLVL.

About this clonotype: This clone may be a read error of a much larger clone one base away. The V call is TRBV20-1, the J call TRBJ1-1, with D unresolved. CDR3 length equals 11 residues. Per the germline V gene, CDR1 is DFQATT and CDR2 is SNEGSKA (reference sequence). V was shortened by 5 bases and J by 5 bases, with 9 bases between the two germline ends. This CDR3 reads CSAGLGTEAFF. Written as DNA, the CDR3 is TGCAGTGCTGGCTTGGGAACTGAAGCTTTCTTT.

This clonotype appeared many times. The V and J genes are TRBV27 and TRBJ2-3; D is possibly TRBD1 (6 bases). The CDR3 spans 16 residues. From germline, CDR1 is MNHEY and CDR2 SMNVEV (reference sequence). V lost 3 bases and J 5 bases, leaving 18 bases between the germline ends. This CDR3 is CASSLATGLSGDTQYF. The CDR3 coding sequence is TGTGCCAGCAGTTTGGCGACAGGCCTAAGCGGAGATACGCAGTATTTT.

Of note for this clonotype: This may arise from a read error, as a much more abundant clone is one base away. This chain connects TRBV7-3 to TRBJ2-1; D might be TRBD1 or TRBD2, each matching 7 bases. CDR1 SGHTA and CDR2 FQGTGA come from the germline V gene. CDR3 length: 15 amino acids. The CDR3 region is CASSSGGGTYDEQFF. The DNA of the CDR3 is TGTGCCAGCAGCTCAGGGGGGGGAACCTACGATGAGCAGTTCTTC.

This clonotype was picked up many times. The chain joins TRBV5-1 to TRBJ1-2; D not certain. Trimming removed 6 bases from V and 4 bases from J, with 22 bases in between. Germline V gene sequence: CDR1 SGHRS, CDR2 YFSETQ. This CDR3 is built from 16 residues. The CDR3 DNA reads as TGCGCCAGCATGACAAGATCGGTTCGAAAGACCTATGGCTACACCTTC. It specifies CASMTRSVRKTYGYTF.

A word on this clonotype: This may come from a read error, since a much larger clone is one base off. This chain links TRBV7-2 with TRBJ1-4; no definite D call. Trimming removed 2 bases at V and 8 bases at J, with 9 bases between. There are 13 residues in the CDR3. The V gene's germline CDR1 is SGHTA and CDR2 FQGNSA. CDR3 protein: CTSSLSSGEKLFF. CDR3 DNA: TGTACCAGCAGCTTATCTTCAGGAGAAAAACTGTTTTTT.

This clonotype was counted ten times or more. The rearrangement links TRBV12-5 to TRBJ1-2, with TRBD1 as a possible D gene (5 bases). The germline V and J ends were trimmed by 4 bases and 4 bases, with 22 bases remaining between them. The CDR3 runs 17 residues. Per the germline V gene, CDR1 is LGHNT and CDR2 is FRNRAP. The CDR3 loop is CASGCELLQGKTYGYTF. Written as DNA, the CDR3 is TGTGCTAGTGGTTGCGAACTTTTGCAGGGAAAGACCTATGGCTACACCTTC.